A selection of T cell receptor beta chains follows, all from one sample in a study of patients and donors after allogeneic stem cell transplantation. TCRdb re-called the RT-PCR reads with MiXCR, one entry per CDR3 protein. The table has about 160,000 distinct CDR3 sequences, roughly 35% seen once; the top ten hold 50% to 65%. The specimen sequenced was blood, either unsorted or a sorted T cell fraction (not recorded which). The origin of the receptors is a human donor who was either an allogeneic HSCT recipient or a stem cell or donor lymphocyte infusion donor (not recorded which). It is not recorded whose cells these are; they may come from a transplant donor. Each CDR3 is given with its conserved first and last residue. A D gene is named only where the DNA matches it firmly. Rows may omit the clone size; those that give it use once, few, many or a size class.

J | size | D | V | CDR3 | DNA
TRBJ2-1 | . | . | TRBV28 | CASSFRDQQFF | TGTGCCAGCAGTTTCCGGGACCAGCAGTTCTTC
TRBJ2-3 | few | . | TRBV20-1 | CSAVWSDTQYF | TGCAGTGCTGTCTGGTCGGATACGCAGTATTTT
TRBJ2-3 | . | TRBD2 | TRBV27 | CASSLAGAGTDTQYF | TGTGCCAGCAGTCTAGCGGGGGCCGGCACAGATACGCAGTATTTT
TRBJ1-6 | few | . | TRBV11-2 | CASSLPEGYNSPLHF | TGTGCCAGCAGCTTACCCGAGGGCTATAATTCACCCCTCCACTTT
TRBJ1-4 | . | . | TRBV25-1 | CASSEYQRQTEKLFF | TGTGCCAGCAGTGAATATCAAAGACAGACCGAAAAACTGTTTTTT
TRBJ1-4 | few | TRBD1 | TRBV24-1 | CATSEGDRGREKLFF | TGTGCCACCAGTGAGGGCGACAGGGGGCGAGAAAAACTGTTTTTT
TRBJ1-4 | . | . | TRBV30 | CAWSPRGFNEKLFF | TGTGCCTGGAGTCCCAGGGGTTTTAATGAAAAACTGTTTTTT
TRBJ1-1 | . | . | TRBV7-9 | CASSLAEAGTIEAFF | TGTGCCAGCAGCTTAGCGGAGGCAGGTACTATTGAAGCTTTCTTT
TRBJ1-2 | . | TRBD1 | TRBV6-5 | CASGQGNGYTF | TGTGCCAGCGGACAGGGGAATGGCTACACCTTC
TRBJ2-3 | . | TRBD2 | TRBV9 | CASSPTRLAGAWPHTDTQYF | TGTGCCAGCAGCCCGACGCGGCTAGCGGGGGCCTGGCCCCACACAGATACGCAGTATTTT
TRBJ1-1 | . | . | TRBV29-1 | CSVERGKAFF | TGCAGCGTTGAAAGGGGCAAAGCTTTCTTT
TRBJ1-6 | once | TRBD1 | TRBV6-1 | CATIPGQGVSPYNSPLHF | TGTGCCACGATCCCGGGACAGGGAGTTTCGCCCTATAATTCACCCCTCCACTTT
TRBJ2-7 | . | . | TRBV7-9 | CASSRNRYEQYF | TGTGCCAGCAGCCGGAACCGGTACGAGCAGTACTTC
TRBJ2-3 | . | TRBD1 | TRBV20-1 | CSARQQGNTDTQYF | TGCAGTGCTAGACAACAGGGGAACACAGATACGCAGTATTTT
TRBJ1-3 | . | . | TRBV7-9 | CASSFIGVDSGNTIYF | TGTGCCAGCAGCTTTATTGGGGTCGACTCTGGAAACACCATATATTTT
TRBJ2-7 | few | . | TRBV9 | CASSPTRIPYEQYF | TGTGCCAGCAGCCCCACCCGTATACCCTACGAGCAGTACTTC
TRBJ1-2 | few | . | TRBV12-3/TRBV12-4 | CASSFTGAGYTF | TGTGCCAGCAGTTTCACGGGGGCCGGCTACACCTTC
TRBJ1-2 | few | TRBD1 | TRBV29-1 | CSVEGTGGNYGYTF | TGCAGCGTTGAAGGGACAGGGGGAAACTATGGCTACACCTTC
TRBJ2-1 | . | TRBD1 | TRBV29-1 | CSARQGDFPSYNEQFF | TGCAGCGCAAGACAGGGAGATTTTCCCTCCTACAATGAGCAGTTCTTC
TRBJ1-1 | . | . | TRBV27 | CASARGNTEAFF | TGTGCCAGCGCAAGGGGGAACACTGAAGCTTTCTTT
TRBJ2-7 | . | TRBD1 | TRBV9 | CASSALDRVYEQYF | TGTGCCAGCAGCGCCCTAGACAGGGTCTACGAGCAGTACTTC
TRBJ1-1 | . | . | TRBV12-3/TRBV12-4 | CASCRTEAFF | TGTGCCAGCTGTCGCACTGAAGCTTTCTTT
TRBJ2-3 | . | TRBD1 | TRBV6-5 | CASSYSTGPTMGDTQYF | TGTGCCAGCAGTTACTCGACAGGGCCCACCATGGGTGATACGCAGTATTTT
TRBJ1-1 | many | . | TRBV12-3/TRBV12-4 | CASSFRGTEAFF | TGTGCCAGCAGTTTTCGGGGGACTGAAGCTTTCTTT
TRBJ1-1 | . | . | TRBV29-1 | CSVVVSEAFF | TGCAGCGTTGTGGTGTCTGAAGCTTTCTTT
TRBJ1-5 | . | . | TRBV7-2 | CASSPLMRQPQHF | TGTGCCAGCAGCCCATTGATGAGACAGCCCCAGCATTTT
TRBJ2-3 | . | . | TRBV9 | CASSAGSDTQYF | TGTGCCAGCAGCGCCGGCTCCGATACGCAGTATTTT
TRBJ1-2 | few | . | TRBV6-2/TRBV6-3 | CASTPAGATRNYGYTF | TGTGCCAGCACCCCGGCAGGGGCCACCCGGAACTATGGCTACACCTTC
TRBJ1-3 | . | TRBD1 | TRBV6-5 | CASSYSRTGTGYSGNTIYF | TGTGCCAGCAGTTACAGTAGGACAGGGACTGGCTACTCTGGAAACACCATATATTTT
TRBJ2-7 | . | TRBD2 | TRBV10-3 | CATGGTGTELNEQYF | TGTGCCACGGGGGGAACAGGAACCGAGCTCAACGAGCAGTACTTC
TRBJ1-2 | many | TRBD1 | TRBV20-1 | CSASTGLNGYTF | TGCAGTGCCTCGACAGGGTTGAATGGCTACACCTTC
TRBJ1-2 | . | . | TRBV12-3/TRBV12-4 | CASSGRFFYGYTF | TGTGCCAGCAGTGGACGGTTTTTCTATGGCTACACCTTC
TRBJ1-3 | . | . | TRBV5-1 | CASSPWRFNSGNTIYF | TGCGCCAGCAGCCCCTGGAGGTTCAACTCTGGAAACACCATATATTTT
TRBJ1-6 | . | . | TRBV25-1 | CASSEFPTGPISLHF | TGTGCCAGCAGTGAATTCCCTACTGGTCCGATATCCCTCCACTTT
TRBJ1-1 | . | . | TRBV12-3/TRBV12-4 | CASSFGTTQAFF | TGTGCCAGCAGCTTTGGGACAACCCAAGCTTTCTTT
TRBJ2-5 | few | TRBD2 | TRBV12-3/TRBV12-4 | CASSLLGGGGETQYF | TGTGCCAGCAGTCTCCTTGGCGGGGGGGGAGAGACCCAGTACTTC
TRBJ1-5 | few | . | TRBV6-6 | CASSSTRWGTPNQPQHF | TGTGCCAGCAGTTCCACCCGTTGGGGAACGCCAAATCAGCCCCAGCATTTT
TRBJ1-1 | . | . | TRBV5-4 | CASSPRDFPSVTEAFF | TGTGCCAGCAGCCCACGGGACTTCCCCTCCGTCACTGAAGCTTTCTTT
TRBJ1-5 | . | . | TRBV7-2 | CASSTGRVQPQHF | TGTGCCAGCTCTACAGGCCGGGTTCAGCCCCAGCATTTT
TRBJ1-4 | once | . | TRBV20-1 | CSARELMTGFGREKLFF | TGCAGTGCTAGAGAGCTTATGACAGGCTTTGGAAGAGAAAAACTGTTTTTT
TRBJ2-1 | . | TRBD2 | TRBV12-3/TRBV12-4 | CASSPRERGGEQFF | TGTGCCAGCAGCCCGAGGGAGCGGGGGGGAGAGCAGTTCTTC